Following are 30 T cell receptor beta chains from one sample sequenced in a study of blood T cell repertoires in COVID-19. Data came from immunoSEQ multiplex PCR; TCRdb stores just in-frame clones and leaves some out. The sample lists 150,000 or so clones, about three quarters occurring once. The sample was peripheral blood. The origin of the receptors is a man older than 75 with acute or convalescent COVID-19.

The chain carries TRBV5-1 and TRBJ2-3; 12 bases are shared with TRBD1. The junction had 5 bases not matched to a gene; V was cut back by 0 bases and J by 6 bases. Germline V lookup: CDR1 SGHRS, CDR2 YFSETQ. The CDR3 loop spans 16 amino acids. CDR3: CASSLGGTGGIDTQYF. The CDR3 nucleotides read TGCGCCAGCAGCTTGGGAGGGACAGGGGGCATCGATACGCAGTATTTT.

The gene calls are TRBV6-5 and TRBJ2-1; D might be TRBD2 (6 bases). CDR1 and CDR2 (germline): MNHEY, SVGAGI. CDR3 size: 14 residues. The ends were cut back, 7 bases at V and 9 bases at J, with 19 bases in the middle. Written as DNA, the CDR3 is TGTGCCAGCACCTTGGAGGGGATCGGGACTGAGCAGTTCTTC. Its translation: CASTLEGIGTEQFF.

The chain uses TRBV5-4 and TRBJ2-7; 11 nucleotides line up with TRBD1. This CDR3 has 14 amino acids. Trimming took 3 bases from V and 7 from J; bases not matched to a gene: 6. Germline V lookup: CDR1 SGHNT, CDR2 YYREEE (reference sequence). DNA for the CDR3: TGTGCCAGCAGCTATGGGACAGGGGGTGGGGAGCAGTACGTC. Protein product: CASSYGTGGGEQYV.

The J gene is TRBJ2-7, the V gene TRBV18, with 12 bases lining up with TRBD1. CDR1 KGHSH and CDR2 LQKENI come from the germline V gene. The CDR3 runs 14 residues. With V trimmed by 3 bases and J by 9 bases, 6 bases remained unmatched. The CDR3 nucleotides are TGTGCCAGCTCACCGGGACAGGGGGCTCAATGGCAGTACTTC. This sequence encodes CASSPGQGAQWQYF. The whole variable domain, filled in from reference TRBV18 and TRBJ2-7, reads NAGVMQNPRHLVRRRGQEARLRCSPMKGHSHVYWYRQLPEEGLKFMVYLQKENIIDESGMPKERFSAEFPKEGPSILRIQQVVRGDSAAYFCASSPGQGAQWQYFGPGTRLTVT.

The table lists this clone with a few counts. The J gene is TRBJ1-3, the V gene TRBV5-1; D is unresolved. The V and J ends lost 5 bases and 0 bases respectively, with 12 bases between them. The germline V gene encodes CDR1 SGHRS and CDR2 YFSETQ. The CDR3 is made up of 15 amino acids. CDR3 nucleotide sequence: TGCGCCAGCAGATTTGACGGGAGCTCTGGAAACACCATATATTTT. The encoded protein is CASRFDGSSGNTIYF.

J is TRBJ2-1 and V is TRBV10-1, with 7 bases matching TRBD1. Trimming cost V 8 bases and J 2 bases; bases outside gene matches: 15. The CDR3 spans 17 residues. Germline V lookup: CDR1 WNHNN, CDR2 SYGVQD (reference sequence). The CDR3 region has the DNA TGCGCCAGCTCCCGACAGGGTCTGTCGCCGGCCTACAATGAGCAGTTCTTC. It encodes CASSRQGLSPAYNEQFF.

The V and J genes are TRBV5-6 and TRBJ2-5; no clear D gene. Trimming took 0 bases from V and 5 from J, leaving 5 bases between them. This CDR3 region has 12 residues. Germline CDR1 is SGHDT and CDR2 is YYEEEE. The CDR3, as DNA: TGTGCCAGCAGCTTGGGGGCTGAGACCCAGTACTTC. Encoded protein: CASSLGAETQYF. The entire variable domain, with the rest obtained from reference TRBV5-6 and TRBJ2-5, is as follows: DAGVTQSPTHLIKTRGQQVTLRCSPKSGHDTVSWYQQALGQGPQFIFQYYEEEERQRGNFPDRFSGHQFPNYSSELNVNALLLGDSALYLCASSLGAETQYFGPGTRLLVL.

The chain uses TRBV5-4 and TRBJ1-2; 7 nucleotides agree with TRBD1. V shed 0 bases, J shed 6 bases, and the junction held 8 bases outside the gene matches. CDR3 length: 15 amino acids. Germline values: CDR1 SGHNT, CDR2 YYREEE (reference sequence). The CDR3 protein is CASSLDGLTGHGYTF. The CDR3 bases are TGTGCCAGCAGCTTGGATGGACTGACAGGGCATGGCTACACCTTC.

The chain has TRBV7-8 and TRBJ1-4; TRBD1 might be the D (6 bases). Trimming left V 5 bases short and J 3 bases short, with 16 bases between. This CDR3 is built from 16 residues. CDR1 and CDR2 from the germline V gene are SGHVS and FQNEAQ. The CDR3 DNA is TGTGCCAGCAGCCTCCGGGGGGGGCGGGCTAATGAAAAACTGTTTTTT. This codes for CASSLRGGRANEKLFF.

This rearrangement joins TRBV5-1 to TRBJ2-3, with unresolved D. Germline CDR1 reads SGHRS; CDR2 reads YFSETQ. This CDR3 region has 12 residues. Trimming took 5 bases from V and 4 from J, leaving 8 bases between them. The DNA for the CDR3 is TGCGCCAGCAGTGTCCGGGCAGATACGCAGTATTTT. Residues: CASSVRADTQYF.

The chain couples TRBV5-1 to TRBJ2-5; 8 bases line up with TRBD1. Losses at the gene ends were 0 bases for V and 4 bases for J; bases not matched to a gene: 5. Germline V lookup: CDR1 SGHRS, CDR2 YFSETQ. The CDR3 sequence is 15 residues long. The CDR3 loop is CASSLEDRERETQYF. The CDR3 coding sequence is TGCGCCAGCAGCTTGGAGGACAGGGAACGAGAGACCCAGTACTTC.

This clone has only one observation. This chain links TRBV18 with TRBJ1-4; TRBD1 might be the D (6 bases). Germline CDR1 and CDR2: KGHSH and LQKENI. This CDR3 comprises 14 residues. The V end was cut by 6 bases, the J end by 2 bases, with 10 bases between. CDR3 sequence: CASSPGQTNEKLFF. The CDR3 DNA reads TGTGCCAGCTCCCCCGGACAGACTAATGAAAAACTGTTTTTT.

The chain employs TRBV19 and TRBJ2-7, with 7 bases fitting TRBD2. Germline lookup yields CDR1 LNHDA and CDR2 SQIVND (reference sequence). V was clipped by 3 bases and J by 7 bases; unmatched bases: 9. The CDR3 contains 14 residues. The CDR3 DNA is TGTGCCAGTAGTATGACCGGGGGGATGGGTGAGCAGTACTTC. It specifies CASSMTGGMGEQYF.

This chain connects TRBV19 to TRBJ2-1, with unresolved D. Germline CDR1 and CDR2: LNHDA and SQIVND (reference sequence). This CDR3 contains 15 residues. V was shortened by 5 bases and J by 4 bases, with 15 bases between the two germline ends. The CDR3 DNA follows: TGTGCCAGTAGTTCCGCAGTGGTCGGGTACAATGAGCAGTTCTTC. It is translated as CASSSAVVGYNEQFF. The full variable domain, with the rest looked up from reference TRBV19 and TRBJ2-1, is DGGITQSPKYLFRKEGQNVTLSCEQNLNHDAMYWYRQDPGQGLRLIYYSQIVNDFQKGDIAEGYSVSREKKESFPLTVTSAQKNPTAFYLCASSSAVVGYNEQFFGPGTRLTVL.

J is TRBJ2-7 and V is TRBV12-3 or TRBV12-4; weak D call: TRBD1 (6 bases). V was shortened by 6 bases and J by 6 bases, with 9 bases between the two germline ends. The CDR3 is 11 residues long. The CDR3 loop reads CASRNRAEQYF. CDR3 nucleotides: TGTGCCAGCAGAAACAGGGCCGAGCAGTACTTC.

The rearrangement uses TRBV9 and TRBJ1-2; 10 positions agree with TRBD1. The CDR3 covers 13 residues. Germline-derived CDR1 and CDR2 are SGDLS and YYNGEE. V lost 3 bases to trimming and J lost 8 bases; unmatched junction nucleotides: 4. The CDR3: CASSEGQGLGYTF. The CDR3 nucleotides are TGTGCCAGCAGCGAGGGACAGGGGTTAGGCTACACCTTC.

This clone was observed a few times. The chain couples TRBV6-5 to TRBJ2-2; perhaps TRBD1 as D (6 bases). V was shortened by 6 bases and J by 4 bases, with 12 bases between the two germline ends. Germline V gene sequence: CDR1 MNHEY, CDR2 SVGAGI. This CDR3 region has 14 residues. This CDR3 reads CASSPGQITGELFF. CDR3 DNA sequence: TGTGCCAGCAGCCCCGGACAGATCACCGGGGAGCTGTTTTTT.

The table lists this clone with a few counts. The J gene is TRBJ2-3, the V gene TRBV7-8; 10 bases map to TRBD2. The CDR3 runs to 16 residues. CDR1 SGHVS and CDR2 FQNEAQ come from the germline V gene. V lost 5 bases, J lost 1 base, and 6 bases stayed unmatched. The CDR3 DNA reads as TGTGCCAGCAGCCAAGCCGGGACTAGCGGCACAGATACGCAGTATTTT. Amino acid sequence: CASSQAGTSGTDTQYF. The complete variable domain, with remaining parts taken from reference TRBV7-8 and TRBJ2-3, reads GAGVSQSPRYKVAKRGQDVALRCDPISGHVSLFWYQQALGQGPEFLTYFQNEAQLDKSGLPSDRFFAERPEGSVSTLKIQRTQQEDSAVYLCASSQAGTSGTDTQYFGPGTRLTVL.

V is TRBV5-1 and J is TRBJ2-2; D not certain. Germline V gene data show CDR1 as SGHRS and CDR2 as YFSETQ. Trimming removed 0 bases at V and 7 bases at J, with 16 bases between. The CDR3 consists of 16 residues. CDR3 protein: CASSLVLRGNGGELFF. The CDR3 DNA follows: TGCGCCAGCAGCTTGGTCCTGAGAGGAAATGGCGGGGAGCTGTTTTTT.

This clone appeared a single time. One end of the junction fails to match germline, which may point to a read error. This rearrangement joins TRBV11-3 to TRBJ2-7, with 9 nucleotides matching TRBD1. CDR1 and CDR2 (germline): SGHNT, YENEEA. The CDR3 is 13 residues long. CDR3 coding DNA: TGTGCCAGCAGCTTAGGCCCGAACCGGGACAGGGCGTTC. It codes for CASSLGPNRDRAF.

This clone was detected only once. In DNA form, the CDR3 reads TGTGCTAGTGGTTTGAGGCCTTTAGCGGGGGGGGCAGATACGCAGTATTTT. Translating it yields CASGLRPLAGGADTQYF. V is TRBV12-5 and J is TRBJ2-3; TRBD2 aligns across 11 bases. Germline V gene lookup returns CDR1 LGHNT and CDR2 FRNRAP. After removal of 2 bases from V and 4 bases from J, the junction contained 8 bases not matched to a gene. The CDR3 totals 17 residues.

The rearrangement links TRBV19 to TRBJ2-5; D might be TRBD2 (5 bases). The V end lost 1 base, the J end lost 4 bases, and 16 bases lay between the germline ends. CDR3 size: 16 residues. Germline V gene sequence: CDR1 LNHDA, CDR2 SQIVND (reference sequence). The CDR3 sequence is CASSIAMTPSGETQYF. For the CDR3, the DNA is TGTGCCAGTAGTATAGCTATGACTCCGAGCGGAGAGACCCAGTACTTC.

J is TRBJ2-7 and V is TRBV7-2; D possibly corresponds to TRBD1 (7 bases). Germline V gene sequence: CDR1 SGHTA, CDR2 FQGNSA. Trimming cost V 3 bases and J 2 bases, with 11 bases left between them. The CDR3 length is 14 residues. CDR3 DNA: TGTGCCAGCAGCTTCAGGGGGGTGACCTACGAGCAGTACTTC. This translates into CASSFRGVTYEQYF.

The chain combines TRBV12-3 or TRBV12-4 with TRBJ2-7; D gene ambiguous. The CDR3 length is 13 residues. The V and J ends lost 2 bases and 3 bases respectively, with 8 bases between them. The CDR3 DNA sequence: TGTGCCAGCAGTTTATTTGGCAACTACGAGCAGTACGTC. This sequence encodes CASSLFGNYEQYV.

The chain recombines TRBV30 with TRBJ1-5; D not resolved. Germline V lookup: CDR1 GTSNPN, CDR2 SVGIG (reference sequence). The CDR3 runs to 13 residues. V shed 2 bases and J shed 4 bases, with 9 bases lying between them. The CDR3 loop is CAWSLEANQPQHF. The CDR3 DNA is TGTGCCTGGAGTTTGGAGGCAAATCAGCCCCAGCATTTT.

This clone has a handful of counts. The gene calls are TRBV4-3 and TRBJ2-2, with TRBD1 matching over 9 bases. The germline V gene encodes CDR1 LGHNA and CDR2 YSLEER. The CDR3 extends over 16 amino acids. The ends lost 0 bases at V and 2 bases at J; junction bases unmatched: 1. The CDR3 DNA follows: TGCGCCAGCAGCCAAGAGGGACAGGGAAACACCGGGGAGCTGTTTTTT. As protein: CASSQEGQGNTGELFF.

The chain couples TRBV28 to TRBJ1-2, with a tentative D call TRBD1 (5 bases). The CDR3 sequence is 17 residues long. Trimming took 6 bases from V and 2 from J, leaving 22 bases between them. Germline CDR1 and CDR2: MDHEN and SYDVKM. The CDR3 DNA reads TGTGCCAGCAGACTTTCTCTCGGGGGGGGTTCGAACTATGGCTACACCTTC. It translates to CASRLSLGGGSNYGYTF.

This clone appeared once. This chain joins TRBV5-5 and TRBJ1-3; unclear D gene. V lost 1 base, J lost 2 bases, and 22 bases lay in between. CDR3 length equals 19 residues. The germline V gene encodes CDR1 SGHKS and CDR2 YYEKEE (reference sequence). The CDR3 coding sequence is TGTGCCAGCAGCTTGCTTAGTCGGTTGGGGAGTGGGCCTGGAAACACCATATATTTT. Translation: CASSLLSRLGSGPGNTIYF.

This chain links TRBV12-3 or TRBV12-4 with TRBJ1-6; 9 bases match TRBD1. The CDR3 covers 13 residues. V gave up 9 bases and J gave up 6 bases; unmatched junction bases: 3. Here the CDR3 DNA reads TGTGCCAGTACAGGGGGCGGTAATTCACCCCTCCACTTT. It specifies CASTGGGNSPLHF.

This clone occurred a few times. V gene TRBV5-5 combines with J gene TRBJ2-5; D perhaps matches TRBD2 (5 bases). The CDR3 totals 14 residues. The germline gives CDR1 SGHKS, CDR2 YYEKEE (reference sequence). V gave up 0 bases and J gave up 3 bases, with 9 bases separating them. The CDR3, as DNA: TGTGCCAGCAGCTTGGCCGTCGGGAAAGAGACCCAGTACTTC. This sequence encodes CASSLAVGKETQYF.